The clone carrying this TCR beta chain was recorded a few times. Its target is unknown. Profiling relied on immunoSEQ multiplex PCR, and the TCRdb table lists in-frame clones only, not all of them. The data show about 74,000 clones, roughly three quarters seen once. Germline CDR1 and CDR2: LGHDT and YNNKEL (reference sequence). V lost 0 bases, J lost 5 bases, and 16 bases lay in between. CDR3 size: 16 residues. This record comes from a study of vaccination effects on CD4 cells after COVID-19. Overall study results and limits: Convalescent patients were scarce in the study, and it lacked early post-infection timepoints.

The culture ran for roughly ten days before CD4+ T cells were isolated. Cultures received IL-2 medium that replaced half the medium on days 3 and 7. V gene TRBV3-1 (or the pseudogene TRBV3-2) combines with J gene TRBJ1-2; tentative D call: TRBD1 (6 bases). Specimen: CD4+ T cells from PBMCs cultured without peptide, collected before COVID-19 vaccination. The receptor was isolated from a human donor who received a COVID-19 vaccine. Written as DNA, the CDR3 is TGTGCCAGCAGCCAAGATCCAGCAGGGGAACCGTATGGCTACACCTTC. Protein sequence: CASSQDPAGEPYGYTF.